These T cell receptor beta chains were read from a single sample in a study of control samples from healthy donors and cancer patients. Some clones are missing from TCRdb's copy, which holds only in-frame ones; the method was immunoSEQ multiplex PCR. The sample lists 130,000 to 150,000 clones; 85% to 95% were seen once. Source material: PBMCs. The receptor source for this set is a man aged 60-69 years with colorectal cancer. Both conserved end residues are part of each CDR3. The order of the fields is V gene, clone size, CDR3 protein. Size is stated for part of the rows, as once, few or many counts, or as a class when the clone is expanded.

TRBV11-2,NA,CASSLWRGTGELFF
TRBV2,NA,CASAQGATFYNEQFF
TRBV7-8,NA,CASSPAGRTGELFF
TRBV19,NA,CASSNPYRGRGEQYF
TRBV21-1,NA,CASSKVAGGRGRFNSPLHF
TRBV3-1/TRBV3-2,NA,CASSQGAGGNYGYTF
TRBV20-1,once,CSALLGEKLFF
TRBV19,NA,CASTTKTGALNQPQHF
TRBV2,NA,CASTGEGVKGYEQYF
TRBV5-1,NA,CASSLTSASSYNEQFF
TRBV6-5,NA,CASSNGQGVETQYF
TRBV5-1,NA,CASSSGQGITDTQYF
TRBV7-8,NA,CASRQGSGGNTIYF
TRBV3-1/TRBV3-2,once,CASSPGKGLWGSYEQYF
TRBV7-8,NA,CASSLSGLSSGNTIYF
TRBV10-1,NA,CASSSFSGPSYEQYF
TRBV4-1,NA,CASSPRSLERVFF
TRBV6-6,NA,CASSQVGGGAHRAQYF
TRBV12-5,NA,CASGLVPGGRYTEAFF
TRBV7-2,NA,CASSLRVTTDTQYF
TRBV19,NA,CASTYLNNSPLHF
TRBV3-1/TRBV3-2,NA,CASSPGVSGRGEQYF
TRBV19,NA,CATQTGALGKAFF
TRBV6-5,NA,CASSFDRGRLNTEAFF
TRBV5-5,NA,CASSLNLAGATGDTQYF
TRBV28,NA,CASSLAGPTSTDTQYF
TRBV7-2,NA,CASSLGPGESYEQYF
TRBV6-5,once,CASSLQGADYGYTF
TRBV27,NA,CASSSHPGGFEAFF
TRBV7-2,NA,CASSFGGTLYEQYF
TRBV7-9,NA,CASSSYYEQYF
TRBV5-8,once,CASSLRWESQETQYF
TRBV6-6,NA,CASRDTTTNYGYTF
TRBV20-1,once,CSASWQGTVHYEQYF
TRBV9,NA,CASSVLPQGPGTEAFF
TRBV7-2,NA,CASSLIASYEQYF
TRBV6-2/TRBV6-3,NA,CASSYEGRYGYTF
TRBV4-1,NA,CASSQGTGLSDTQYF
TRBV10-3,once,CAISEPRPTGNTIYF
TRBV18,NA,CASSPQGDVDYEQYF
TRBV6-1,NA,CASSEARATSQETQYF
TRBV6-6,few,CASSTRGGTDTQYF
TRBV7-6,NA,CASSAAGGPRANEQFF
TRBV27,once,CASKSPHSPLHF
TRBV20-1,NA,CSASNGPHEKLFF
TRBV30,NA,CAWGRGGEGEKLFF
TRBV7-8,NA,CASSLRPGQSNQPQHF